This TCR beta chain was obtained from a study of cytotoxic CD8 clonotypes in ibrutinib-treated CLL. At the level of the study: Treatment had run for a median 12 months, range 6 to 36, when response samples were taken. General study points: Contraction or stability on treatment characterized the public clonotypes, which were uncommon. Clonality climbed at ibrutinib response, then dropped toward baseline at progression.

This clone appeared a single time. Antigen unknown. Trimming removed 6 bases from V and 1 base from J, with 12 bases in between. CDR1 and CDR2 (germline): SQVTM, ANQGSEA. The CDR3 contains 13 residues. Targeted sequencing depth ranged from 1 in 200,000 to 1 in 1 million T cells. Assay used: immunoSEQ multiplex PCR; TCRdb lists only in-frame clones, some missing. The sample includes 80,000 to 95,000 clones, around 75% seen only once; the top ten take roughly 5%. This clonotype was obtained from a human donor with chronic lymphocytic leukemia. The chain links TRBV29-1 to TRBJ1-1; D is ambiguous. Sequencing was performed on PBMCs, taken after 12 months of ibrutinib treatment. The DNA for the CDR3 is TGCAGCGTCGCTAAGAGCCCGAACACTGAAGCTTTCTTT. Amino acid sequence: CSVAKSPNTEAFF.